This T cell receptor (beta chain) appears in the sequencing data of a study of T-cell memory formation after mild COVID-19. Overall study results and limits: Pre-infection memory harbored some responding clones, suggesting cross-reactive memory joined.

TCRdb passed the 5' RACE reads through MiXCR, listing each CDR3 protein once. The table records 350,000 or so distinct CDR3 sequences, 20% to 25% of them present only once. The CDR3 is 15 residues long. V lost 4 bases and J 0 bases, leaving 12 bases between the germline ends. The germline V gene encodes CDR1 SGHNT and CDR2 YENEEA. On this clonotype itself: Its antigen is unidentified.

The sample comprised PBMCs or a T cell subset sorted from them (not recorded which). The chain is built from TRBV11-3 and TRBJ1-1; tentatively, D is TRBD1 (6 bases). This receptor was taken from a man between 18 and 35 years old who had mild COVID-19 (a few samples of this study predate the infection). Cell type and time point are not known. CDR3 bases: TGTGCCAGCAGCTCCTGGACAGCCGTGAACACTGAAGCTTTCTTT. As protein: CASSSWTAVNTEAFF.